The sequence of this TCR beta chain was determined in a study of radiation and T cells in renal cell carcinoma. Study in general: Nephrectomy followed 15 Gy stereotactic body radiation by 4 weeks. Study conclusions and caveats: Baseline intratumoral clonotype presence is unknown without pretreatment biopsies. In blood, top tumor clones expanded by 2 weeks, shrinking by 4.

Of note for this clone: Its antigen is not identified.

Noted time point: baseline pretreatment blood. Treatment: 15 Gy SBRT to primary tumor, nephrectomy 4 weeks later. This renal cell carcinoma was of the clear cell type. Generated by immunoSEQ multiplex PCR, the TCRdb table keeps only in-frame clones and is missing some. The sample yields about 61,000 clones, more than 60% seen once. Between the trimmed V and J ends, which lost 1 base and 6 bases, there was a span of 19 bases. Germline V gene data show CDR1 as SGHTA and CDR2 as FQGNSA. This CDR3 has 17 residues. Sequencing used blood, obtained from a patient whose treatment included radiotherapy and nephrectomy. The TCR was taken from a man aged 55-75 years with renal cell carcinoma. This chain links TRBV7-2 with TRBJ2-1; D is tentatively TRBD1 or TRBD2 (5 bases each). The CDR3 reads CASSLVSTGPHLNEQFF. Written as DNA, the CDR3 is TGTGCCAGCAGCTTAGTTAGTACGGGACCCCACCTCAATGAGCAGTTCTTC.